The rows below give T cell receptor beta chains drawn from one sample of a study of cytomegalovirus exposure and HLA in healthy donors. The data were produced by immunoSEQ multiplex PCR, yet TCRdb's version contains in-frame clones alone and is incomplete. The table includes over 110,000 clones, around 79% detected once. What was sequenced was PBMCs. Receptors were obtained from a female donor in good health and CMV-seronegative. CDR3s include the opening cysteine and the closing phenylalanine or tryptophan. A D gene is named only where the DNA matches it firmly. Clone size is stated in some rows and not others, as once, few, many or a class when expanded.

d_gene: -
abundance: -
j_gene: TRBJ2-3
v_gene: TRBV19
CDR3aa: CASSTPSTDTQYF
CDR3nt: TGTGCCAGTAGTACGCCGAGTACAGATACGCAGTATTTT

d_gene: -
abundance: -
j_gene: TRBJ2-1
v_gene: TRBV9
CDR3aa: CASSVEHRPYNEQFF
CDR3nt: TGTGCCAGCAGCGTAGAGCACAGGCCCTACAATGAGCAGTTCTTC

d_gene: TRBD2
abundance: few
j_gene: TRBJ2-2
v_gene: TRBV5-1
CDR3aa: CASSWDPPGTSGNTGELFF
CDR3nt: TGCGCCAGCAGCTGGGACCCTCCCGGGACTAGCGGGAACACCGGGGAGCTGTTTTTT

d_gene: -
abundance: -
j_gene: TRBJ1-2
v_gene: TRBV10-3
CDR3aa: CAISESENYGYTF
CDR3nt: TGTGCCATCAGTGAGTCGGAGAACTATGGCTACACCTTC

d_gene: TRBD1
abundance: -
j_gene: TRBJ1-2
v_gene: TRBV4-3
CDR3aa: CASSQLRDRGLYGYTF
CDR3nt: TGCGCCAGCAGCCAACTAAGGGACAGGGGGCTCTATGGCTACACCTTC

d_gene: TRBD1
abundance: once
j_gene: TRBJ2-7
v_gene: TRBV2
CDR3aa: CASSGDSLEQYF
CDR3nt: TGTGCCAGCAGTGGGGACAGCCTCGAGCAGTACTTC

d_gene: TRBD1
abundance: -
j_gene: TRBJ2-1
v_gene: TRBV2
CDR3aa: CASSLRDREKNEQFF
CDR3nt: TGTGCCAGCAGTCTTAGGGACAGGGAAAAAAATGAGCAGTTCTTC

d_gene: -
abundance: -
j_gene: TRBJ1-5
v_gene: TRBV11-2
CDR3aa: CASSVGRGQPQHF
CDR3nt: TGTGCCAGCAGCGTAGGGAGGGGACAGCCCCAGCATTTT

d_gene: TRBD1
abundance: -
j_gene: TRBJ2-7
v_gene: TRBV30
CDR3aa: CAWSVGRGYEQYF
CDR3nt: TGTGCCTGGAGTGTGGGCAGGGGGTACGAGCAGTACTTC

d_gene: -
abundance: -
j_gene: TRBJ2-3
v_gene: TRBV28
CDR3aa: CASSFTGRDTQYF
CDR3nt: TGTGCCAGCAGTTTTACAGGGCGGGATACGCAGTATTTT

d_gene: TRBD1
abundance: -
j_gene: TRBJ2-7
v_gene: TRBV7-7
CDR3aa: CASSYRGGEQYF
CDR3nt: TGTGCTAGCAGCTACAGGGGTGGGGAGCAGTACTTC

d_gene: TRBD1
abundance: few
j_gene: TRBJ1-5
v_gene: TRBV30
CDR3aa: CAWSGTGANQPQHF
CDR3nt: TGTGCCTGGAGTGGGACAGGGGCCAATCAGCCCCAGCATTTT

d_gene: TRBD1
abundance: -
j_gene: TRBJ2-5
v_gene: TRBV7-9
CDR3aa: CASSPGTAEKTQYF
CDR3nt: TGTGCCAGCAGCCCCGGGACAGCCGAAAAGACCCAGTACTTC

d_gene: -
abundance: once
j_gene: TRBJ1-5
v_gene: TRBV28
CDR3aa: CASSPGGGVQPQHF
CDR3nt: TGTGCCAGCAGCCCGGGCGGAGGGGTTCAGCCCCAGCATTTT

d_gene: -
abundance: -
j_gene: TRBJ2-7
v_gene: TRBV27
CDR3aa: CASSPTRGSYEQYF
CDR3nt: TGTGCCAGCAGTCCCACTCGGGGGTCCTACGAGCAGTACTTC

d_gene: TRBD2
abundance: -
j_gene: TRBJ2-5
v_gene: TRBV28
CDR3aa: CASSSGLASYQETQYF
CDR3nt: TGTGCCAGCAGTTCGGGACTAGCGTCGTACCAAGAGACCCAGTACTTC

d_gene: -
abundance: few
j_gene: TRBJ2-6
v_gene: TRBV5-1
CDR3aa: CASSLGQSSGANVLTF
CDR3nt: TGCGCCAGCAGCTTGGGGCAGTCCTCTGGGGCCAACGTCCTGACTTTC

d_gene: -
abundance: -
j_gene: TRBJ1-3
v_gene: TRBV2
CDR3aa: CASLQGIRNTIYF
CDR3nt: TGTGCCAGCCTTCAGGGAATAAGAAACACCATATATTTT

d_gene: -
abundance: -
j_gene: TRBJ2-5
v_gene: TRBV6-1
CDR3aa: CASQKGGGGQETQYF
CDR3nt: TGTGCCAGTCAGAAGGGGGGGGGCGGACAAGAGACCCAGTACTTC

d_gene: TRBD2
abundance: -
j_gene: TRBJ2-1
v_gene: TRBV29-1
CDR3aa: CSTWGAGPNEQFF
CDR3nt: TGCAGCACATGGGGAGCGGGGCCAAATGAGCAGTTCTTC

d_gene: -
abundance: -
j_gene: TRBJ2-2
v_gene: TRBV9
CDR3aa: CASSVRGENTGELFF
CDR3nt: TGTGCCAGCAGCGTCCGAGGCGAAAACACCGGGGAGCTGTTTTTT

d_gene: TRBD1
abundance: -
j_gene: TRBJ2-1
v_gene: TRBV30
CDR3aa: CAWDEQRQGASEQFF
CDR3nt: TGTGCCTGGGACGAGCAACGACAGGGGGCAAGTGAGCAGTTCTTC

d_gene: TRBD1
abundance: -
j_gene: TRBJ1-4
v_gene: TRBV4-1
CDR3aa: CASSHPRDRDLAILEKLFF
CDR3nt: TGCGCCAGCAGCCACCCCCGAGACAGGGACCTTGCCATACTTGAAAAACTGTTTTTT

d_gene: -
abundance: -
j_gene: TRBJ1-1
v_gene: TRBV7-7
CDR3aa: CASSRDSNTEAFF
CDR3nt: TGTGCTAGCAGCCGGGACTCGAACACTGAAGCTTTCTTT

d_gene: -
abundance: -
j_gene: TRBJ1-5
v_gene: TRBV19
CDR3aa: CASQGVNSNQPQHF
CDR3nt: TGTGCCAGCCAAGGGGTTAATAGCAATCAGCCCCAGCATTTT

d_gene: -
abundance: -
j_gene: TRBJ2-5
v_gene: TRBV4-3
CDR3aa: CASSQGGQETQYF
CDR3nt: TGCGCCAGCAGCCAAGGAGGGCAAGAGACCCAGTACTTC

d_gene: TRBD2
abundance: -
j_gene: TRBJ2-7
v_gene: TRBV11-3
CDR3aa: CASSPGLAGAPAYF
CDR3nt: TGTGCCAGCAGCCCGGGACTAGCGGGAGCACCCGCGTACTTC

d_gene: -
abundance: -
j_gene: TRBJ1-2
v_gene: TRBV29-1
CDR3aa: CSVEGGSRLYGYTF
CDR3nt: TGCAGCGTTGAGGGGGGAAGCCGCTTATATGGCTACACCTTC

d_gene: -
abundance: -
j_gene: TRBJ2-1
v_gene: TRBV5-1
CDR3aa: CASSLGSGAQNEQFF
CDR3nt: TGCGCCAGCAGCTTGGGATCAGGGGCCCAAAATGAGCAGTTCTTC

d_gene: TRBD2
abundance: -
j_gene: TRBJ2-1
v_gene: TRBV25-1
CDR3aa: CASTDPEAGALYNEQFF
CDR3nt: TGTGCCAGCACCGACCCGGAAGCGGGGGCCCTCTACAATGAGCAGTTCTTC

d_gene: -
abundance: -
j_gene: TRBJ2-7
v_gene: TRBV29-1
CDR3aa: CSAGLNQGGEQYF
CDR3nt: TGCAGCGCTGGCCTAAATCAGGGTGGCGAGCAGTACTTC

d_gene: -
abundance: -
j_gene: TRBJ1-4
v_gene: TRBV5-5
CDR3aa: CASSRTGGDEKLFF
CDR3nt: TGTGCCAGCAGCCGAACAGGAGGGGACGAAAAACTGTTTTTT

d_gene: -
abundance: once
j_gene: TRBJ1-1
v_gene: TRBV19
CDR3aa: CASSIVVNTEAFF
CDR3nt: TGTGCCAGTAGTATAGTAGTGAACACTGAAGCTTTCTTT

d_gene: -
abundance: -
j_gene: TRBJ2-1
v_gene: TRBV7-2
CDR3aa: CASSQLALDEQFF
CDR3nt: TGTGCCAGCAGCCAACTAGCTTTAGATGAGCAGTTCTTC

d_gene: -
abundance: few
j_gene: TRBJ1-4
v_gene: TRBV30
CDR3aa: CAWSVLQGEKLFF
CDR3nt: TGTGCCTGGAGTGTACTACAGGGAGAAAAACTGTTTTTT

d_gene: -
abundance: -
j_gene: TRBJ1-3
v_gene: TRBV5-1
CDR3aa: CASSLEEKGNTIYF
CDR3nt: TGCGCCAGCAGCCTTGAGGAAAAGGGAAACACCATATATTTT